This T cell receptor beta chain was observed in a study of PD-1 blockade in classical Hodgkin lymphoma. General study results and limits: Healthy donors were reported to have higher baseline TCR diversity than newly diagnosed patients.

Brentuximab vedotin exposure varied, and every patient relapsed after autologous stem cell transplantation. Assay: immunoSEQ multiplex PCR; the TCRdb copy retains only in-frame clones and omits some. The sample has about 110,000 clones, about 89% seen once; the top ten hold 15% to 20%. A word on this clone: The antigen is undetermined.

The V end was cut by 5 bases, the J end by 4 bases, with 11 bases between. Germline lookup yields CDR1 SNHLY and CDR2 FYNNEI. The CDR3 totals 13 residues. This chain links TRBV2 with TRBJ2-5; D is perhaps TRBD1 (6 bases). The sample here was peripheral blood mononuclear cells (PBMCs), taken before the second cycle of nivolumab. This receptor was obtained from a human donor with classical Hodgkin lymphoma. The DNA of the CDR3 is TGTGCCAGCAGTAGGACAGAATTAGAGACCCAGTACTTC. It specifies CASSRTELETQYF.